What follows are 32 T cell receptor beta chains derived from one specimen sequenced in a study of cytomegalovirus exposure and HLA in healthy donors. The PCR was carried out with 60 Vbeta primers and 13 Jbeta primers. Sequencing used immunoSEQ multiplex PCR; TCRdb keeps in-frame clones, though not all of them. In the table there are over 100,000 clones, 78% of which are singletons. Sequencing was carried out using PBMCs. The source of these receptors is a middle-aged woman in good health and CMV-seronegative.

The chain has TRBV9 and TRBJ2-1; weak D call: TRBD2 (5 bases). Trimming pared 0 bases from V and 6 bases from J, leaving 13 bases between. Per the germline V gene, CDR1 is SGDLS and CDR2 is YYNGEE. The CDR3 is made up of 15 amino acids. CDR3 DNA: TGTGCCAGCAGCGTAGGCTCTAGCAAGGTCAATGAGCAGTTCTTC. Translation: CASSVGSSKVNEQFF.

This clone was recorded once. The chain recombines TRBV10-3 with TRBJ2-3; the D gene is possibly TRBD2 (5 bases). V was shortened by 2 bases and J by 5 bases, with 11 bases between the two germline ends. This CDR3 comprises 14 residues. Germline CDR1 is ENHRY and CDR2 is SYGVKD. This chain's CDR3 is CAISESGQQDTQYF. CDR3 nucleotides: TGTGCCATCAGTGAGAGCGGCCAACAAGATACGCAGTATTTT.

The rearrangement uses TRBV18 and TRBJ2-3; possibly TRBD1 for D (5 bases). The V end lost 5 bases, the J end lost 2 bases, and 11 bases lay between the germline ends. CDR1 and CDR2 (germline): KGHSH, LQKENI. This CDR3 spans 14 amino acids. For the CDR3, the DNA is TGTGCCAGCTCAGGGGCTTATGTCACAGATACGCAGTATTTT. Encoded protein: CASSGAYVTDTQYF. The complete variable domain, with remaining parts taken from reference TRBV18 and TRBJ2-3, reads NAGVMQNPRHLVRRRGQEARLRCSPMKGHSHVYWYRQLPEEGLKFMVYLQKENIIDESGMPKERFSAEFPKEGPSILRIQQVVRGDSAAYFCASSGAYVTDTQYFGPGTRLTVL.

This chain uses TRBV4-3 with TRBJ2-2; TRBD2 aligns across 7 bases. The junction had 4 bases not matched to a gene; V was cut back by 0 bases and J by 3 bases. Germline V lookup: CDR1 LGHNA, CDR2 YSLEER. The CDR3 is 16 residues long. CDR3 protein: CASSQEAGLDTGELFF. In DNA form, the CDR3 reads TGCGCCAGCAGCCAAGAAGCGGGGTTGGACACCGGGGAGCTGTTTTTT.

The chain employs TRBV7-2 and TRBJ2-7; 12 nucleotides align to TRBD2. V lost 5 bases to trimming and J lost 2 bases; unmatched junction nucleotides: 16. This CDR3 has 19 residues. Germline V gives CDR1 SGHTA, CDR2 FQGNSA. This chain's CDR3 is CASSPTAGLAGRGAYEQYF. CDR3 DNA: TGTGCCAGCAGCCCGACGGCGGGACTAGCGGGCCGTGGGGCCTACGAGCAGTACTTC.

V is TRBV5-1 and J is TRBJ2-1; maybe TRBD2 (5 bases). V was shortened by 8 bases and J by 0 bases, with 21 bases between the two germline ends. The length of the CDR3 is 17 residues. The germline V gene encodes CDR1 SGHRS and CDR2 YFSETQ. CDR3 protein: CASGLATSRSSYNEQFF. The CDR3 nucleotides read TGCGCCAGTGGGCTAGCAACAAGTAGGAGCTCCTACAATGAGCAGTTCTTC. Filled out from reference TRBV5-1 and TRBJ2-1, the complete variable domain reads KAGVTQTPRYLIKTRGQQVTLSCSPISGHRSVSWYQQTPGQGLQFLFEYFSETQRNKGNFPGRFSGRQFSNSRSEMNVSTLELGDSALYLCASGLATSRSSYNEQFFGPGTRLTVL.

The chain recombines TRBV4-3 with TRBJ1-3, with D hard to call. The CDR3 runs 16 residues. V was trimmed by 0 bases and J by 0 bases, leaving 9 bases between them. Germline loops: CDR1 LGHNA, CDR2 YSLEER. The CDR3 nucleotides read TGCGCCAGCAGCCAAGATTGGGCCTCCTCTGGAAACACCATATATTTT. The encoded protein is CASSQDWASSGNTIYF.

This chain uses TRBV7-6 with TRBJ2-5; 7 bases are a match to TRBD2. Germline V gene data show CDR1 as SGHVS and CDR2 as FNYEAQ. The CDR3 extends over 18 amino acids. Trimming removed 8 bases from V and 3 bases from J; junction bases left unmatched: 21. The chain's CDR3 is CASRMGPAGRGLKETQYF. The CDR3, as DNA: TGTGCCAGCCGAATGGGGCCAGCGGGACGGGGCTTAAAAGAGACCCAGTACTTC.

The chain is built from TRBV7-2 and TRBJ1-4; TRBD1 matches 7 bases. Unmatched junction bases numbered 5, after V lost 5 bases and J lost 8 bases. In germline, CDR1 is SGHTA, CDR2 FQGNSA. CDR3 length equals 13 residues. The CDR3 protein is CASSVDRHEKLFF. Here the CDR3 DNA reads TGTGCCAGCAGCGTGGACAGGCACGAAAAACTGTTTTTT.

The V and J genes are TRBV28 and TRBJ2-3; 10 bases map to TRBD2. J was trimmed by 6 bases and V by 6 bases; bases with no gene match: 9. The length of the CDR3 is 15 residues. Per the germline V gene, CDR1 is MDHEN and CDR2 is SYDVKM. CDR3 DNA sequence: TGTGCCAGCAGACCGACACTAGCGGGATATGATACGCAGTATTTT. Amino acids: CASRPTLAGYDTQYF.

This clone has more than one count but fewer than ten. This sequence joins TRBV29-1 and TRBJ2-1, with TRBD1 as a possible D gene (5 bases). V gave up 5 bases and J gave up 4 bases, with 21 bases separating them. This CDR3 has 16 residues. Germline loops: CDR1 SQVTM, CDR2 ANQGSEA. In DNA, the CDR3 is TGCAGCGTTTCAAGGGGATCAAGCTTGCTTTACAATGAGCAGTTCTTC. Protein product: CSVSRGSSLLYNEQFF.

This clone has just one count. The CDR3 sequence is CASGLGQGQYNEQFF. CDR3 in DNA: TGTGCTAGTGGTTTGGGACAGGGTCAGTACAATGAGCAGTTCTTC. This chain uses TRBV12-5 with TRBJ2-1, with 7 bases fitting TRBD1. With V trimmed by 1 base and J by 4 bases, 4 bases remained unmatched. This CDR3 comprises 15 residues. The germline CDR1 and CDR2 sequences are LGHNT and FRNRAP.

This clone was picked up one time. J is TRBJ2-2 and V is TRBV7-6, with D perhaps TRBD1 (5 bases). There are 13 residues in the CDR3. Germline CDR1 reads SGHVS; CDR2 reads FNYEAQ. Trimming took off 3 bases at V and 6 bases at J, with 8 bases between the two ends. Here the CDR3 reads CASSLTVSGELFF. The CDR3 nucleotides read TGTGCCAGCAGCTTGACAGTTTCCGGGGAGCTGTTTTTT.

The chain has TRBV5-1 and TRBJ2-7, with D maybe TRBD1 (6 bases). This CDR3 has 14 residues. Germline V lookup: CDR1 SGHRS, CDR2 YFSETQ. Trimming removed 3 bases from V and 1 base from J, with 11 bases in between. This chain's CDR3 is CASSWGDRSYEQYF. The CDR3 region has the DNA TGCGCCAGCAGCTGGGGCGACAGGTCCTACGAGCAGTACTTC.

The rearrangement links TRBV19 to TRBJ2-1; 8 bases fit TRBD2. V was pared by 5 bases and J by 1 base, with 7 bases of the junction left unmatched. Germline lookup yields CDR1 LNHDA and CDR2 SQIVND (reference sequence). The CDR3 contains 16 residues. This CDR3 is CASSGRTSSSYNEQFF. The CDR3 DNA follows: TGTGCCAGTAGTGGGCGGACTAGCTCTTCCTACAATGAGCAGTTCTTC. Filled out from reference TRBV19 and TRBJ2-1, the complete variable domain reads DGGITQSPKYLFRKEGQNVTLSCEQNLNHDAMYWYRQDPGQGLRLIYYSQIVNDFQKGDIAEGYSVSREKKESFPLTVTSAQKNPTAFYLCASSGRTSSSYNEQFFGPGTRLTVL.

CDR3 amino acids: CASSLDAANYNEQFF. CDR3 sequence (DNA): TGTGCCAGCAGCTTGGACGCCGCTAACTACAATGAGCAGTTCTTC. The chain uses TRBV5-4 and TRBJ2-1, with D unresolved. V lost 0 bases to trimming and J lost 3 bases, with 10 bases between them. This CDR3 comprises 15 residues. Germline V gene sequence: CDR1 SGHNT, CDR2 YYREEE (reference sequence).

As for this clone: The identical CDR3 is also encoded by other nucleotide sequences in the sample. The chain carries TRBV9 and TRBJ1-1; TRBD1 is a possible D gene (5 bases). Trimming stripped 3 bases from V and 4 bases from J, with 10 bases between. Germline CDR1 is SGDLS and CDR2 is YYNGEE. The CDR3 is 13 amino acids. This CDR3 reads CASSERQSTEAFF. The CDR3 DNA follows: TGTGCCAGCAGCGAGAGACAGTCCACTGAAGCTTTCTTT.

In DNA form, the CDR3 reads TGTGCCAGCAGCCCGGACAGCGGTGGGGCCAACGTCCTGACTTTC. As protein: CASSPDSGGANVLTF. The chain has TRBV7-2 and TRBJ2-6; D perhaps matches TRBD1 (6 bases). Trimming shortened V by 5 bases and J by 3 bases, and 11 bases separated the two germline ends. This CDR3 region has 15 residues. Germline CDR1 and CDR2: SGHTA and FQGNSA.

This chain joins TRBV7-2 and TRBJ2-3; tentative D call: TRBD1 (5 bases). V lost 5 bases and J 4 bases, leaving 19 bases between the germline ends. CDR3 length: 16 residues. Germline V gives CDR1 SGHTA, CDR2 FQGNSA. The CDR3 sequence is CASSVPAWGESDTQYF. CDR3 nucleotides: TGTGCCAGCAGCGTCCCCGCATGGGGCGAATCAGATACGCAGTATTTT.

J is TRBJ2-5 and V is TRBV7-9; 8 bases agree with TRBD1. The CDR3 consists of 14 residues. The germline V gene encodes CDR1 SEHNR and CDR2 FQNEAQ (reference sequence). V gave up 0 bases and J gave up 5 bases; unmatched junction bases: 2. The CDR3 loop is CASSLAGDRETQYF. CDR3 nucleotides: TGTGCCAGCAGCTTAGCAGGGGACAGGGAGACCCAGTACTTC.

This clone was counted a single time. The chain combines TRBV6-1 with TRBJ2-2, with D tentatively TRBD1 (6 bases). CDR1 and CDR2 (germline): MNHNS, SASEGT. The CDR3 runs to 15 residues. V was pared by 6 bases and J by 8 bases, with 19 bases between. DNA for the CDR3: TGTGCCAGCAGCGTTTTAGTGGGGGCCGGAGGGGAGCTGTTTTTT. This codes for CASSVLVGAGGELFF.

The chain is built from TRBV10-3 and TRBJ2-5, with TRBD2 identical over 7 bases. The CDR3 sequence is 14 residues long. The junction had 14 bases not matched to a gene; V was cut back by 11 bases and J by 5 bases. Germline V gene sequence: CDR1 ENHRY, CDR2 SYGVKD. CDR3 DNA sequence: TGTGCCGCGGCTAAGTCGGGAGGTACGGAGACCCAGTACTTC. Translating gives CAAAKSGGTETQYF.

The chain recombines TRBV29-1 with TRBJ1-1; no definite D call. Trimming removed 3 bases from V and 9 bases from J, with 11 bases in between. This CDR3 comprises 11 residues. Germline V gives CDR1 SQVTM, CDR2 ANQGSEA. The CDR3 sequence: CSVDRSTKAFF. In DNA, the CDR3 is TGCAGCGTTGACAGGTCGACCAAAGCTTTCTTT.

The chain carries TRBV29-1 and TRBJ1-2; no reliable D call. This CDR3 is built from 11 residues. Trimming pared 7 bases from V and 4 bases from J, leaving 10 bases between. The germline CDR1 and CDR2 sequences are SQVTM and ANQGSEA. In nucleotides, the CDR3 is TGCAGCGGCGGTGTGGGCTATGGCTACACCTTC. Translation gives CSGGVGYGYTF. Full variable domain (remainder filled in from reference TRBV29-1 and TRBJ1-2): SAVISQKPSRDICQRGTSLTIQCQVDSQVTMMFWYRQQPGQSLTLIATANQGSEATYESGFVIDKFPISRPNLTFSTLTVSNMSPEDSSIYLCSGGVGYGYTFGSGTRLTVV.

The chain joins TRBV7-8 to TRBJ2-6; tentative D call: TRBD1 (6 bases). V lost 5 bases and J lost 0, with 14 bases in between. Germline assignment: CDR1 SGHVS and CDR2 FQNEAQ. The CDR3 length is 17 residues. CDR3 loop: CASSTGQPSSGANVLTF. In nucleotides, the CDR3 is TGTGCCAGCAGCACTGGACAGCCCAGCTCTGGGGCCAACGTCCTGACTTTC.

By frequency in the sample, this clone is medium-sized. This sequence joins TRBV11-2 and TRBJ1-1; no clear D. The V end lost 5 bases, the J end lost 3 bases, and 4 bases lay between the germline ends. The CDR3 has 11 amino acids. The germline gives CDR1 SGHAT, CDR2 FQNNGV. The CDR3 spells CASSQYTEAFF. The CDR3 nucleotides read TGTGCCAGCAGCCAGTACACTGAAGCTTTCTTT.

The chain couples TRBV5-8 to TRBJ2-2; D remains ambiguous. The CDR3 consists of 15 residues. V was pared by 1 base and J by 6 bases, with 13 bases between. Germline CDR1 and CDR2: SGHTS and YDEGEE. This chain's CDR3 is CASSLPRLGAGELFF. For the CDR3, the DNA is TGTGCCAGCAGCTTGCCACGGCTTGGAGCCGGGGAGCTGTTTTTT.

This clone came up once. The V call is TRBV9, the J call TRBJ2-1; D perhaps matches TRBD2 (5 bases). Germline CDR1 and CDR2: SGDLS and YYNGEE. The CDR3 extends over 15 amino acids. The V and J ends lost 0 bases and 6 bases respectively, with 13 bases between them. The CDR3 sequence is CASSVGWENFNEQFF. DNA for the CDR3: TGTGCCAGCAGCGTAGGGTGGGAGAATTTCAATGAGCAGTTCTTC.

The chain has TRBV15 and TRBJ2-7, with D perhaps TRBD2 (6 bases). This CDR3 has 14 residues. Germline V gene data show CDR1 as LNHNV and CDR2 as YYDKDF (reference sequence). Trimming shortened V by 7 bases and J by 5 bases, and 18 bases separated the two germline ends. The CDR3 here is CATTNRGKRDEQYF. The CDR3 DNA follows: TGTGCCACCACCAATCGCGGGAAACGCGACGAGCAGTACTTC.

The V and J genes are TRBV12-5 and TRBJ2-1; TRBD2 matches 9 bases. The junction had 2 bases not matched to a gene; V was cut back by 0 bases and J by 5 bases. Germline CDR1 LGHNT, CDR2 FRNRAP. This CDR3 is 15 amino acids long. The CDR3 is CASGLVPSGDNEQFF. DNA of the CDR3: TGTGCTAGTGGTTTGGTACCTAGCGGGGACAATGAGCAGTTCTTC.

Details on this clone: The sample has other DNA sequences that encode this CDR3 too. The rearrangement links TRBV7-2 to TRBJ1-5, with D maybe TRBD1 (6 bases). CDR1 is SGHTA and CDR2 is FQGNSA in the germline V gene. V dropped 5 bases and J dropped 4 bases, with 9 bases sitting between them. The CDR3 totals 13 residues. CDR3 coding DNA: TGTGCCAGCAGCGTGAGGGGGAATCAGCCCCAGCATTTT. It encodes CASSVRGNQPQHF.

This rearrangement joins TRBV6-5 to TRBJ2-1; 7 bases fit TRBD2. Per germline, CDR1 MNHEY and CDR2 SVGAGI. The V and J ends lost 5 bases and 7 bases, in that order; junction bases with no gene match: 11. The CDR3 has 15 residues. Here the CDR3 DNA reads TGTGCCAGCAGTCAAGGACTAGTTGTGGGGAATGAGCAGTTCTTC. It is translated as CASSQGLVVGNEQFF.